This TCR beta chain stems from a study of T cell responses to AZD1222 COVID-19 vaccine. Study findings and constraints: When two AZD1222 doses had been given, Spike-specific TCR breadth and depth rose. Seropositive status at baseline applied to only five or six AZD1222 recipients.

As concerns this clone: What it binds is not known.

The germline gives CDR1 SGHTA, CDR2 FQGTGA. J lost 10 bases, V lost 3 bases, and 10 bases had no gene match. The CDR3 is 15 residues long. Second-dose recipients at about 4 or about 12 weeks were treated as one pooled group. The repertoire was sequenced with immunoSEQ multiplex PCR; TCRdb's copy has only in-frame clones and lacks some. The sample shows around 110,000 clones, almost 95% of them seen only once. V and J are TRBV7-3 and TRBJ2-1; the match to TRBD2 covers 9 bases. The receptor was derived from an adult who received the AZD1222 COVID-19 vaccine. The sequencing used peripheral blood, collected 28 days after the second AZD1222 dose. The CDR3 here is CASSFELAGGREQFF. CDR3 bases: TGTGCCAGCAGCTTTGAACTAGCGGGTGGAAGGGAGCAGTTCTTC.